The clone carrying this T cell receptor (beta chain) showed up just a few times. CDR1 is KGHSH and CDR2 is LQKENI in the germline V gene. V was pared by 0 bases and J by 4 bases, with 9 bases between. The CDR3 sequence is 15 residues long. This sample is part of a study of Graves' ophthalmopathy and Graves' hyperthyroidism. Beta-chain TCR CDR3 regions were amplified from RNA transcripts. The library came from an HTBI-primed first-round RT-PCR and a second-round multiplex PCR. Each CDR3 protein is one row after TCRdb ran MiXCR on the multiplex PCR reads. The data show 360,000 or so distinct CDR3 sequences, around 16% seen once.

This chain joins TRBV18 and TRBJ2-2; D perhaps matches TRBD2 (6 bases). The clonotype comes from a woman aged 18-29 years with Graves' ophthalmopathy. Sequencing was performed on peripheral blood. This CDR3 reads CASSPPSGGTGELFF. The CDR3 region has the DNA TGTGCCAGCTCACCACCTTCCGGGGGCACCGGGGAGCTGTTTTTT. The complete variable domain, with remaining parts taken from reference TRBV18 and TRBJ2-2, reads NAGVMQNPRHLVRRRGQEARLRCSPMKGHSHVYWYRQLPEEGLKFMVYLQKENIIDESGMPKERFSAEFPKEGPSILRIQQVVRGDSAAYFCASSPPSGGTGELFFGEGSRLTVL.